The 7 T cell receptor beta chains in this list originate from one sample, sequenced in a study of CD8+ T cells in alopecia areata. The treatment denotes: oral pan-JAK inhibitor, 5-10 mg twice daily. Extracted RNA was reverse transcribed into cDNA, the sequencing template. Clones were sequenced by immunoSEQ multiplex PCR, and TCRdb holds only the in-frame ones, with some missing. The sample carries 200,000 to 250,000 clones, roughly two fifths recorded once. The specimen comprised CD4+ T cells sorted from blood, sampled between weeks 30 and 35, from a patient treated with tofacitinib. Receptor source: a human donor with alopecia areata.

This clone was recorded a few times. This chain links TRBV7-2 with TRBJ1-5; possibly TRBD1 for D (5 bases). Germline CDR1 SGHTA, CDR2 FQGNSA. The CDR3 extends over 15 amino acids. V was cut by 4 bases and J by 0 bases, with 10 bases left in between. This CDR3 is CASSSRQNSNQPQHF. CDR3 coding DNA: TGTGCCAGCAGCTCCCGACAGAATAGCAATCAGCCCCAGCATTTT.

This sequence joins TRBV6-5 and TRBJ2-2, with no clear D. V gave up 6 bases and J gave up 4 bases, with 12 bases separating them. The CDR3 contains 14 residues. Germline V gene sequence: CDR1 MNHEY, CDR2 SVGAGI. CDR3 sequence: CASRMTVVTGELFF. The CDR3, as DNA: TGTGCCAGCAGGATGACGGTAGTCACCGGGGAGCTGTTTTTT.

This clone has only a few counts. The V call is TRBV29-1, the J call TRBJ1-4; TRBD1 aligns across 7 bases. Per the germline V gene, CDR1 is SQVTM and CDR2 is ANQGSEA. The CDR3 is 14 amino acids. Germline trimming cut 2 bases from V and 8 bases from J; bases unmatched to any gene: 8. This chain's CDR3 is CSVEKSQGEEKLFF. The CDR3 DNA sequence: TGCAGCGTTGAAAAATCCCAGGGGGAAGAAAAACTGTTTTTT.

V usage is TRBV7-9 and J usage is TRBJ2-7, with a tentative D call TRBD2 (6 bases). From germline, CDR1 is SEHNR and CDR2 FQNEAQ (reference sequence). The CDR3 is made up of 15 amino acids. Trimming cost V 1 base and J 2 bases, with 12 bases left between them. CDR3 region: CASSLGLAPTYEQYF. CDR3 coding DNA: TGTGCCAGCAGCTTAGGGCTAGCGCCGACCTACGAGCAGTACTTC.

This sequence joins TRBV7-2 and TRBJ2-7; 8 bases map to TRBD2. Per germline, CDR1 SGHTA and CDR2 FQGNSA. This CDR3 comprises 17 residues. V lost 0 bases and J lost 2; bases outside the gene matches: 9. The CDR3 sequence: CASSLAGSVAGTYEQYF. The CDR3 DNA reads as TGTGCCAGCAGCTTAGCGGGGTCGGTAGCGGGAACCTACGAGCAGTACTTC.

The table lists this clone with a few counts. The rearrangement links TRBV5-1 to TRBJ2-7, with TRBD1 identical over 9 bases. Germline trimming cut 5 bases from V and 11 bases from J; bases unmatched to any gene: 11. This CDR3 region has 13 residues. Per the germline V gene, CDR1 is SGHRS and CDR2 is YFSETQ. The CDR3 DNA follows: TGCGCCAGCAGGGAATCCCGGGACAGGGTTGAGTACTTC. Its protein product is CASRESRDRVEYF.

This clone was detected only a few times. The chain employs TRBV30 and TRBJ2-7; D call uncertain. The CDR3 consists of 13 residues. Deletions cut 3 bases from V and 7 bases from J, with 16 bases between. CDR1 and CDR2 (germline): GTSNPN, SVGIG (reference sequence). The CDR3 loop is CAWSTTGVREQYF. DNA of the CDR3: TGTGCCTGGAGCACTACTGGGGTGAGAGAGCAGTACTTC.